This T cell receptor beta chain is from a study of somatic mutations in cytotoxic T cells in rheumatoid arthritis. As for the study in general: At nearly 100% purity, some V beta antibody-stained T-cell populations were flow-sorted, and these included V beta1+ cells that were sequenced for TCRB.

Researchers isolated CD4+ and CD8+ cells by positive magnetic bead selection and then checked their purity by flow cytometry. Trimming took off 3 bases at V and 1 base at J, with 15 bases between the two ends. The germline V gene encodes CDR1 MNHEY and CDR2 SMNVEV (reference sequence). CDR3 length: 16 amino acids. The study, taken as a whole, reports: Compared with age-matched healthy controls, rheumatoid arthritis patients did not differ significantly in CD8+ T-cell clonality.

There are a few counts of this clone. Its antigen is undetermined. The data were produced by immunoSEQ multiplex PCR, yet TCRdb's version contains in-frame clones alone and is incomplete. The sample carries about 20,000 clones, approximately 87% recorded once. Sequences were obtained from CD8+ T cells sorted from blood. The V call is TRBV27, the J call TRBJ1-1; a possible D gene is TRBD1 (6 bases). This clonotype was sampled from a man aged 40-50 years in good health. The CDR3 is CASSFRAGQKNTEAFF. CDR3 nucleotides: TGTGCCAGCAGTTTCCGCGCGGGACAAAAGAACACTGAAGCTTTCTTT.